Below, one TCR beta chain is given with its context. Clones were read by immunoSEQ multiplex PCR, and TCRdb kept only the in-frame ones, dropping some. Of about 100,000 clones listed, approximately 94% were seen once; the top ten hold about 0.24%. The record originates from a study of technical replicates of blood from a few donors. The CDR3 contains 15 residues. Germline values: CDR1 MGHRA, CDR2 YSYEKL. The ends were cut back, 0 bases at V and 4 bases at J, with 10 bases in the middle. The sequence was collected from a human donor in good health. The gene calls are TRBV4-1 and TRBJ1-5; D may be TRBD1 (5 bases). Sample: T cells isolated from PBMCs. CDR3: CASSQEGRENQPQHF. The CDR3 DNA is TGCGCCAGCAGCCAAGAGGGCAGGGAAAATCAGCCCCAGCATTTT.